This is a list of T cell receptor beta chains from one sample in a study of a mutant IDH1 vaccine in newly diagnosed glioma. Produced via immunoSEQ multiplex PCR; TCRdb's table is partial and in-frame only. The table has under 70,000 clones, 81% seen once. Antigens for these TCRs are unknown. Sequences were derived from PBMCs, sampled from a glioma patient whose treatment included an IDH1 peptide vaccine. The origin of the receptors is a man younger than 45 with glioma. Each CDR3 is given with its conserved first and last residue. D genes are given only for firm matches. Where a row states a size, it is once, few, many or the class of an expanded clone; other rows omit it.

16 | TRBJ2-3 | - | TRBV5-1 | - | TGCGCCAGCAGCTGGGGGGCAGACAGTAGCACAGATACGCAGTATTTT | CASSWGADSSTDTQYF
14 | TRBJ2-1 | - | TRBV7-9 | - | TGTGCCAGCAGCTTTCGTCAGGGTTACAATGAGCAGTTCTTC | CASSFRQGYNEQFF
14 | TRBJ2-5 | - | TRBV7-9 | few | TGTGCCAGCAGACGGTCAAGCGGTGGGGAGACCCAGTACTTC | CASRRSSGGETQYF
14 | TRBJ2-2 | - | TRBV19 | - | TGTGCCGGATCGAGGGGAGACGACACCGGGGAGCTGTTTTTT | CAGSRGDDTGELFF
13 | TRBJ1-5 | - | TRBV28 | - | TGTGCCAGCAGGACAGACGGCAATCAGCCCCAGCATTTT | CASRTDGNQPQHF
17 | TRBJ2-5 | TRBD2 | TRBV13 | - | TGTGCCAGCAGCTCCCGGAGTAGCGGGCCCTTGGCGGAGACCCAGTACTTC | CASSSRSSGPLAETQYF
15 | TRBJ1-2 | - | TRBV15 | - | TGTGCCACCAGCAGAGATCTGTCCGGGGGGAATGGCTACACCTTC | CATSRDLSGGNGYTF
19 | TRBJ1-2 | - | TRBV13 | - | TGTGCCAGCAGCCCTTACCCATCTGCAGGACAAGCCGTCAACTATGGCTACACCTTC | CASSPYPSAGQAVNYGYTF
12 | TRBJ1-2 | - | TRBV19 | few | TGTGCCAGTAGACAGACTAACTATGGCTACACCTTC | CASRQTNYGYTF
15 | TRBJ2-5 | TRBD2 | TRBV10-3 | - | TGTGCCATCAGTCAATCGGGAGGGGCCCAAGAGACCCAGTACTTC | CAISQSGGAQETQYF
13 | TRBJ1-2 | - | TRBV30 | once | TGTGCCTGGAGTTCCGGGGCCCAACGGGGCTACACCTTC | CAWSSGAQRGYTF
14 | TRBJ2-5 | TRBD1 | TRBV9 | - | TGTGCCAGCAGCGCGGACAGGGTGAGGGAGACCCAGTACTTC | CASSADRVRETQYF
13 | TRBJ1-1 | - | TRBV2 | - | TGTGCCAGCAGTGAAGAGGGGGTAGCTGAAGCTTTCTTT | CASSEEGVAEAFF
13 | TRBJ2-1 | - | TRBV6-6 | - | TGTGCCAGCAGTTACTCATATGGCAATGAGCAGTTCTTC | CASSYSYGNEQFF